This T cell receptor (beta chain) was sequenced during a study of T cells and copy number aberrations in small-cell lung cancer. Remarks on this clone: Its target is not known.

TCRdb's copy holds only in-frame clones and misses some; the assay was immunoSEQ multiplex PCR. The sample gives over 6,000 clones, approximately 76% of which show up once; 8.5% to 9% is in the top ten. Study-wide findings and caveats: Tumors showed lower T-cell density, richness and clonality than adjacent lung, though density did not differ significantly.

Germline-derived CDR1 and CDR2 are MDHEN and SYDVKM. The ends lost 3 bases at V and 9 bases at J; junction bases unmatched: 6. CDR3 length equals 14 residues. Sequenced: tumor tissue. The gene calls are TRBV28 and TRBJ2-1; TRBD2 aligns across 9 bases. The receptor comes from a man aged 45-65 years with small cell lung cancer. The CDR3 sequence: CASSFGGRGREQFF. In nucleotides, the CDR3 is TGTGCCAGCAGTTTTGGCGGGAGGGGTCGTGAGCAGTTCTTC. Variable domain in full (rest from reference TRBV28 and TRBJ2-1): DVKVTQSSRYLVKRTGEKVFLECVQDMDHENMFWYRQDPGLGLRLIYFSYDVKMKEKGDIPEGYSVSREKKERFSLILESASTNQTSMYLCASSFGGRGREQFFGPGTRLTVL.